This TCR beta chain originates from a study of Ad26.COV2.S vaccination and SARS-CoV-2 variants. The CDR3 extends over 16 amino acids. The ends were cut back, 1 base at V and 4 bases at J, with 14 bases in the middle. From germline, CDR1 is SGHAT and CDR2 FQNNGV. The assay was immunoSEQ multiplex PCR, and TCRdb's table has in-frame clones only and misses some. The table includes more than 250,000 clones, approximately 89% detected once. The treatment here: 19 received Ad26.COV2.S at low or high dose, single or two shots; several received placebo; per-sample allocation not given. Sampling was done on day 63 after the first vaccine or placebo injection.

Sample: peripheral blood, taken in a trial of Ad26.COV2.S vaccine versus placebo. This clonotype was obtained from a person between 18 and 59 years old who received the Ad26.COV2.S COVID-19 vaccine or a placebo. J is TRBJ2-4 and V is TRBV11-2; a possible D gene is TRBD2 (6 bases). The CDR3 here is CASSLVKDSGKNIQYF. The CDR3 nucleotides are TGTGCCAGCAGCTTAGTTAAGGATAGCGGAAAAAACATTCAGTACTTC.